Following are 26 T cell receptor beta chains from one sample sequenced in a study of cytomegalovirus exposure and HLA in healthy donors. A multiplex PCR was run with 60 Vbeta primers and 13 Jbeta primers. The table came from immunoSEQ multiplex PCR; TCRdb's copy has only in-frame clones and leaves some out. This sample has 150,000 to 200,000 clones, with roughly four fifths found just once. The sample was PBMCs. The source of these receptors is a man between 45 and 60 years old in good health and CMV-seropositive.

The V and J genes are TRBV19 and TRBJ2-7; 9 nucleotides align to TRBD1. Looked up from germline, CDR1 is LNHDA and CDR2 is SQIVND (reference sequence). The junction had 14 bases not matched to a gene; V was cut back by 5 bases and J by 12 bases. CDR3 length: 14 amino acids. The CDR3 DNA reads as TGTGCCAGTAGTCCTACCCGGACAGGGGATCTCCTGTACTTC. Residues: CASSPTRTGDLLYF.

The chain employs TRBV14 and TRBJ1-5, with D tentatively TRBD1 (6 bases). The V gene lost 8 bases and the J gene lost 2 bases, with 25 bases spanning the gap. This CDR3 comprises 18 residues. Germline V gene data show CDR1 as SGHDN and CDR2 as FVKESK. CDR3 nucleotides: TGTGCCAGCCACGATACCGGGACACCCTTGGAGGGCAATCAGCCCCAGCATTTT. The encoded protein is CASHDTGTPLEGNQPQHF. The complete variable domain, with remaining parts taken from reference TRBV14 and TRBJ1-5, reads EAGVTQFPSHSVIEKGQTVTLRCDPISGHDNLYWYRRVMGKEIKFLLHFVKESKQDESGMPNNRFLAERTGGTYSTLKVQPAELEDSGVYFCASHDTGTPLEGNQPQHFGDGTRLSIL.

The CDR3 DNA sequence: TGTGCCAGCAGCTGGGGGGTTGGAGCTTTCTTT. Translating it yields CASSWGVGAFF. The chain uses TRBV2 and TRBJ1-1, with a possible D match to TRBD1 (5 bases). Looked up from germline, CDR1 is SNHLY and CDR2 is FYNNEI. Deletions cut 6 bases from V and 10 bases from J, with 12 bases between. This CDR3 has 11 residues.

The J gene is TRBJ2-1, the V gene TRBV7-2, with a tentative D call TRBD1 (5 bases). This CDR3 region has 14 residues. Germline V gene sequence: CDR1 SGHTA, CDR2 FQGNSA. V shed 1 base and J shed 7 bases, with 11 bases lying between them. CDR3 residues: CASSLGQGDNEQFF. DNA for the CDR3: TGTGCCAGCAGCTTAGGGCAGGGCGATAATGAGCAGTTCTTC.

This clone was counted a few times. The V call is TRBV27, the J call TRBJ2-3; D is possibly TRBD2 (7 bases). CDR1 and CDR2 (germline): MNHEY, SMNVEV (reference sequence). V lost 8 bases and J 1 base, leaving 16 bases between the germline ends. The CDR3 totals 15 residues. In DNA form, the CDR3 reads TGTGCCAGCTGGGGGGCGGGAGACCGCACAGATACGCAGTATTTT. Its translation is CASWGAGDRTDTQYF.

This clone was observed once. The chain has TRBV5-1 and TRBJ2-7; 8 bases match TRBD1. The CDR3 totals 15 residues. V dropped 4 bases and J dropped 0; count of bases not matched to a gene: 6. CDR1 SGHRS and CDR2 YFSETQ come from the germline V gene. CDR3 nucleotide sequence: TGCGCCAGCAGCGCGCGGGACAGGAGCTCCTACGAGCAGTACTTC. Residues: CASSARDRSSYEQYF. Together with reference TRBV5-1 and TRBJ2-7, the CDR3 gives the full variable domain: KAGVTQTPRYLIKTRGQQVTLSCSPISGHRSVSWYQQTPGQGLQFLFEYFSETQRNKGNFPGRFSGRQFSNSRSEMNVSTLELGDSALYLCASSARDRSSYEQYFGPGTRLTVT.

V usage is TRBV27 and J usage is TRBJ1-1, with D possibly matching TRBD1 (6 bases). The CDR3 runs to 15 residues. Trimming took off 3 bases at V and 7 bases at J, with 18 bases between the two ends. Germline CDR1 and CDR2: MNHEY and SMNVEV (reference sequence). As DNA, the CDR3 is TGTGCCAGCAGTTTTGGCACCTTCCGGGACAATGAAGCTTTCTTT. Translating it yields CASSFGTFRDNEAFF.

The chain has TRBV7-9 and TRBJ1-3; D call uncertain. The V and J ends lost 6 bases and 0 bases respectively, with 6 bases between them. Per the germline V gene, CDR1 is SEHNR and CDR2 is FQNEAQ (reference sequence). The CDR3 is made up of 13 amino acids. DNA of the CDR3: TGTGCCAGCAGACGAGGCTCTGGAAACACCATATATTTT. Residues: CASRRGSGNTIYF.

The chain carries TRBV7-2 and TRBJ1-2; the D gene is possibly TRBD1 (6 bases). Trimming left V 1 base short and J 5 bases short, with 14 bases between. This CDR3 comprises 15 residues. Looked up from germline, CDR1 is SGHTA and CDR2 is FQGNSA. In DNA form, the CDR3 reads TGTGCCAGCAGCTTAGTCCCGACAGGAGTGTATGGCTACACCTTC. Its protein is CASSLVPTGVYGYTF.

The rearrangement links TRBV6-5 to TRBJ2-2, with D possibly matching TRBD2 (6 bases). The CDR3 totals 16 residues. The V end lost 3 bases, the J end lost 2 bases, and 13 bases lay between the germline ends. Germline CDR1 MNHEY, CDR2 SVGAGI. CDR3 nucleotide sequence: TGTGCCAGCAGTTATGTGGCTGCGGGAAACACCGGGGAGCTGTTTTTT. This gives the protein CASSYVAAGNTGELFF.

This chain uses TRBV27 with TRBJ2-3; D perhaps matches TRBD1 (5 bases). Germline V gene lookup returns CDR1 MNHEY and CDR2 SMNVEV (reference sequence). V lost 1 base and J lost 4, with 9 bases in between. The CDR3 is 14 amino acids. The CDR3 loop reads CASSLFLTADTQYF. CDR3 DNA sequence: TGTGCCAGCAGTTTATTTTTGACAGCAGATACGCAGTATTTT.

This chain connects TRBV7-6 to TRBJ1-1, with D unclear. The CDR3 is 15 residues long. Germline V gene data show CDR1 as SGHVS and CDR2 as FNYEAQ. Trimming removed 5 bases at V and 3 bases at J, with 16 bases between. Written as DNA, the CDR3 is TGTGCCAGCAGCCCTTACGGAGGCTCGTACACTGAAGCTTTCTTT. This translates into CASSPYGGSYTEAFF. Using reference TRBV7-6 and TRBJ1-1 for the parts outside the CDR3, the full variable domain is GAGVSQSPRYKVTKRGQDVALRCDPISGHVSLYWYRQALGQGPEFLTYFNYEAQQDKSGLPNDRFSAERPEGSISTLTIQRTEQRDSAMYRCASSPYGGSYTEAFFGQGTRLTVV.

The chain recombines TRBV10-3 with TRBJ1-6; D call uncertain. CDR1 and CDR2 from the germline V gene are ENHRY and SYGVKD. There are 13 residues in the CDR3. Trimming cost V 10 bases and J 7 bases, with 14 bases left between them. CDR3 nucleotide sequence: TGTGCCACTAGAACCCAAACCAATTCACCCCTCCACTTT. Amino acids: CATRTQTNSPLHF.

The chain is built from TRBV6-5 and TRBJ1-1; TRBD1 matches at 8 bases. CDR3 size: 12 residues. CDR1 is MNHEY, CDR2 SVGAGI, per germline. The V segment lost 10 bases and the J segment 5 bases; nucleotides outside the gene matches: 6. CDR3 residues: CATYRGGTEAFF. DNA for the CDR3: TGTGCCACGTACAGGGGGGGGACTGAAGCTTTCTTT.

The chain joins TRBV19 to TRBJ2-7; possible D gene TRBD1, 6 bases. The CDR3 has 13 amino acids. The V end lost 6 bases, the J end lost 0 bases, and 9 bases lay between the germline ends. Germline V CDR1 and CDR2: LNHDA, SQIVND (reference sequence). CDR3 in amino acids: CASRGHGSYEQYF. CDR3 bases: TGTGCCAGTAGGGGACACGGCTCCTACGAGCAGTACTTC.

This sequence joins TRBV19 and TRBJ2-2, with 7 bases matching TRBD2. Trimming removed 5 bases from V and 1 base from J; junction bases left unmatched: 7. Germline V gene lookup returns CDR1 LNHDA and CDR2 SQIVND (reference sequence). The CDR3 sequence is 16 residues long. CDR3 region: CASSRRGGGNTGELFF. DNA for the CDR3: TGTGCCAGTAGTCGGCGAGGCGGGGGGAACACCGGGGAGCTGTTTTTT. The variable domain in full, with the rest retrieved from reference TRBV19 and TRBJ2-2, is DGGITQSPKYLFRKEGQNVTLSCEQNLNHDAMYWYRQDPGQGLRLIYYSQIVNDFQKGDIAEGYSVSREKKESFPLTVTSAQKNPTAFYLCASSRRGGGNTGELFFGEGSRLTVL.

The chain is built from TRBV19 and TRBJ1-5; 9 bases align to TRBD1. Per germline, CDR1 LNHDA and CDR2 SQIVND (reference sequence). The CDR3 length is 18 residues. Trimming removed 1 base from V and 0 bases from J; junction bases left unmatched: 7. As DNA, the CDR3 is TGTGCCAGTAGTATAGTTGGGACAGGGATTTATAGCAATCAGCCCCAGCATTTT. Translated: CASSIVGTGIYSNQPQHF.

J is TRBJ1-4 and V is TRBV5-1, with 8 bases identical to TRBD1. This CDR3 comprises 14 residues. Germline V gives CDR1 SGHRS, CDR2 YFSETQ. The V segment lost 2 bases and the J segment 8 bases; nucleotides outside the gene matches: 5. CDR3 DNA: TGCGCCAGCAGCTTAAACAGGGGGAGCGAAAAACTGTTTTTT. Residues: CASSLNRGSEKLFF.

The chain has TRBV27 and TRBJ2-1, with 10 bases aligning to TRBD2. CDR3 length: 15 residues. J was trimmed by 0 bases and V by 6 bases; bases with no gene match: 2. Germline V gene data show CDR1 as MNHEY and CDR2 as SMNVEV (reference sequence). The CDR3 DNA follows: TGTGCCAGCAGACTAGCGGGGCACTCCTACAATGAGCAGTTCTTC. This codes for CASRLAGHSYNEQFF.

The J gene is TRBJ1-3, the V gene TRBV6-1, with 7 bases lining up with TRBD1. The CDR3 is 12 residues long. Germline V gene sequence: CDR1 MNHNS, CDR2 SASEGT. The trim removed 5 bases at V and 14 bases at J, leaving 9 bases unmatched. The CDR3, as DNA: TGTGCCAGCAGTCCACAGACAGGGCTTTTATATTTT. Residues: CASSPQTGLLYF.

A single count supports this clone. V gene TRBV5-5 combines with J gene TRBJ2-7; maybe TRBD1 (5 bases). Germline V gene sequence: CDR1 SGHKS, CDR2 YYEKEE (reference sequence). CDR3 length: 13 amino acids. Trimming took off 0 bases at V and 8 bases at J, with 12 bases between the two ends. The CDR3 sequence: CASSLVSQGKQYF. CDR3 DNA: TGTGCCAGCAGCTTGGTGAGCCAGGGAAAGCAGTACTTC.

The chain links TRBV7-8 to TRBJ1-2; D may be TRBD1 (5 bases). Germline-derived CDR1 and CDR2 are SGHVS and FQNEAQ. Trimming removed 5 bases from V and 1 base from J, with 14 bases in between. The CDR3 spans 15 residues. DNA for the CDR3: TGTGCCAGCAGCCAGGGAATGGTCGATAACTATGGCTACACCTTC. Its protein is CASSQGMVDNYGYTF.

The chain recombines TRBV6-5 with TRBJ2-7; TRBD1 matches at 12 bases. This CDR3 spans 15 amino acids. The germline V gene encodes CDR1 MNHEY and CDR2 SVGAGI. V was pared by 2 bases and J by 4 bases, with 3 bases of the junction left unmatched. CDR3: CASSYRDRGHYEQYF. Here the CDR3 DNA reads TGTGCCAGCAGTTACCGGGACAGGGGGCATTACGAGCAGTACTTC.

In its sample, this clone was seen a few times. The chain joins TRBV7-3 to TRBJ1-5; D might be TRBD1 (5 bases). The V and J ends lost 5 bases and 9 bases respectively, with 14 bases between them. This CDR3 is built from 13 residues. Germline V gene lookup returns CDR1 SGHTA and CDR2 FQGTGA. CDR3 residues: CASSVGTGGPQHF. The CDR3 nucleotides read TGTGCCAGCAGCGTCGGGACTGGAGGGCCCCAGCATTTT.

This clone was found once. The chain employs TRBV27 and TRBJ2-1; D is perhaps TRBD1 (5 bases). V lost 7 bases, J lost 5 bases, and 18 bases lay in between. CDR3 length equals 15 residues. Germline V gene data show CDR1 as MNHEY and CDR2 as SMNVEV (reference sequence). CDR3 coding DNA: TGTGCCAGCACGGCATGGGGCGCTTCCCACAATGAGCAGTTCTTC. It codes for CASTAWGASHNEQFF.

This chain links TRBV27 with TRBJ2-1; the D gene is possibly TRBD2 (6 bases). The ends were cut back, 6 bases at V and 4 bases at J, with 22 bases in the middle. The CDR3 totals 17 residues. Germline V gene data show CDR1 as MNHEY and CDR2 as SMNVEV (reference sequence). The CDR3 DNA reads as TGTGCCAGCAGCTCTACTAGCATAACCCGCTCGTACAATGAGCAGTTCTTC. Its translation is CASSSTSITRSYNEQFF.